These 9 T cell receptor beta chains share one sample of origin, sequenced in a study of Graves' ophthalmopathy and Graves' hyperthyroidism. Amplification of TCR beta CDR3 regions used RNA transcripts. First-round RT-PCR relied on HTBI primers, and a second-round multiplex PCR came next. MiXCR, applied by TCRdb to the multiplex PCR reads, yields one record per CDR3 protein. The sample carries approximately 410,000 distinct CDR3 sequences, 15% recorded once. The specimen was peripheral blood. The receptors derive from a woman aged 18 to 35 with stable Graves' hyperthyroidism.

This clonotype was detected many times. V is TRBV7-2 and J is TRBJ1-1, with D unresolved. V was cut by 2 bases and J by 3 bases, with 7 bases left in between. The CDR3 consists of 13 residues. The germline V gene has CDR1 SGHTA and CDR2 FQGNSA. CDR3 DNA sequence: TGTGCCAGCAGCTTATGGAGGGACACTGAAGCTTTCTTT. Amino acid sequence: CASSLWRDTEAFF.

V is TRBV6-1 and J is TRBJ2-7; tentative D call: TRBD2 (6 bases). The V and J ends lost 8 bases and 5 bases respectively, with 22 bases between them. The length of the CDR3 is 15 residues. Germline CDR1 and CDR2: MNHNS and SASEGT. CDR3 coding DNA: TGTGCCAGCGCCCCCGGGGGAGATGGATCCCACGAGCAGTACTTC. Translated: CASAPGGDGSHEQYF.

Many counts were recorded for this clonotype. The junction departs from the called germline gene at one end, perhaps through a read error. J is TRBJ1-2 and V is TRBV6-4, with TRBD1 matching over 11 bases. This CDR3 spans 18 amino acids. The V gene's germline CDR1 is MRHNA and CDR2 SNTAGT. Written as DNA, the CDR3 is TGTACCAGCAGTGACTGGTCCCGGACAGGGGGCGATTTTGAGGGCTACACCTTC. This gives the protein CTSSDWSRTGGDFEGYTF.

This clonotype was detected many times. This chain connects TRBV6-1 to TRBJ1-2; D is unresolved. Trimming took off 4 bases at V and 4 bases at J, with 10 bases between the two ends. This CDR3 region has 13 residues. Germline V gene lookup returns CDR1 MNHNS and CDR2 SASEGT. CDR3 sequence reads: CASSGLQVYGYTF. The CDR3 coding sequence is TGTGCCAGCAGTGGGCTCCAGGTCTATGGCTACACCTTC.

This clonotype appeared many times. The V call is TRBV7-8, the J call TRBJ1-5; D not certain. The length of the CDR3 is 13 residues. The V gene's germline CDR1 is SGHVS and CDR2 FQNEAQ. V lost 2 bases and J lost 6, with 8 bases in between. The CDR3 bases are TGTGCCAGCAGCTTAACGGACGGTCAGCCCCAGCATTTT. This gives the protein CASSLTDGQPQHF.

This sequence joins TRBV15 and TRBJ1-5; 7 nucleotides line up with TRBD1. This CDR3 is built from 16 residues. The trim removed 1 base at V and 4 bases at J, leaving 7 bases unmatched. Germline V gives CDR1 LNHNV, CDR2 YYDKDF (reference sequence). The CDR3 DNA reads TGTGCCACCAGCAGAGTCGGGGACAGCCCGAATCAGCCCCAGCATTTT. Translating gives CATSRVGDSPNQPQHF.

This clonotype was seen repeatedly, ten times or more. The chain is built from TRBV20-1 and TRBJ1-6, with 7 bases lining up with TRBD1. CDR3 length equals 14 residues. The V and J ends lost 5 bases and 6 bases, in that order; junction bases with no gene match: 7. Germline V CDR1 and CDR2: DFQATT, SNEGSKA (reference sequence). In DNA form, the CDR3 reads TGCAGTGCTCAAACCCCAGGGGGTAATTCACCCCTCCACTTT. It translates to CSAQTPGGNSPLHF.

This clonotype was counted at least ten times. The chain employs TRBV20-1 and TRBJ1-2; 7 bases line up with TRBD1. The CDR3 extends over 13 amino acids. Losses at the gene ends were 1 base for V and 4 bases for J; bases not matched to a gene: 3. The germline gives CDR1 DFQATT, CDR2 SNEGSKA (reference sequence). Written as DNA, the CDR3 is TGCAGTGCTAGAGGCCAGGGGGTCTATGGCTACACCTTC. It encodes CSARGQGVYGYTF.

A word on this clonotype: The conserved closing phenylalanine or tryptophan is absent in this CDR3, likely reflecting a read error. The DNA is left out, because the CDR3 cannot be placed on it with certainty; the CDR3 is given as TCRdb lists it. This rearrangement joins TRBV3-1 to TRBJ1-1. The CDR3 length is 15 residues, termini included. Germline V gives CDR1 LGHDT, CDR2 YNNKEL (reference sequence). CDR3 in amino acids: CASSQDQKGRTEACY.